Listed here are 18 T cell receptor beta chains from one sample, sequenced in a study of post-analysis software for immune sequencing data. Study results and caveats: There were five or six TRBV segments more frequent in patients than controls, and TRBV5-6, TRBV5-1 and TRBV20-1 were among them.

No antigen has been identified for these receptors. Carried by the TCR beta cDNA libraries were unique molecular identifiers. TCRdb processed the PCR reads anew with MiXCR; each CDR3 protein has one entry. Among about 460,000 distinct CDR3 sequences listed, roughly 45% were seen once. Sequencing input: blood. These receptors were obtained from a girl aged 10 to 17 with multiple sclerosis.

A few counts support this clonotype. The chain is built from TRBV7-2 and TRBJ2-7; D is undetermined. CDR3 length: 14 amino acids. Germline V gives CDR1 SGHTA, CDR2 FQGNSA. V was trimmed by 1 base and J by 3 bases, leaving 10 bases between them. The CDR3 DNA reads as TGTGCCAGCAGCTTAGGCTCAGCCTACTACGAGCAGTACTTC. Its translation: CASSLGSAYYEQYF.

CDR3 in amino acids: CASSQDWRGRNEQYF. In DNA form, the CDR3 reads TGTGCCAGCAGCCAAGATTGGAGGGGAAGGAACGAGCAGTACTTC. The gene calls are TRBV14 and TRBJ2-7, with D maybe TRBD2 (6 bases). The germline CDR1 and CDR2 sequences are SGHDN and FVKESK. V was cut by 0 bases and J by 5 bases, with 14 bases left in between. CDR3 length: 15 residues.

The chain combines TRBV29-1 with TRBJ2-1; D is uncertain. Trimming left V 1 base short and J 11 bases short, with 12 bases between. The CDR3 has 12 amino acids. CDR1 is SQVTM, CDR2 ANQGSEA, per germline. The CDR3 sequence: CSVEARTDKQFF. In DNA, the CDR3 is TGCAGCGTTGAAGCGAGAACAGACAAGCAGTTCTTC.

There are a few counts of this clonotype. The CDR3 nucleotides are TGCAGTGCTAGACTTGTGGGCCAAGAGACCCAGTACTTC. It encodes CSARLVGQETQYF. V and J are TRBV20-1 and TRBJ2-5; D uncertain. V lost 2 bases to trimming and J lost 1 base, with 8 bases between them. Germline loops: CDR1 DFQATT, CDR2 SNEGSKA (reference sequence). The CDR3 has 13 amino acids.

This clonotype came up a few times. V and J are TRBV29-1 and TRBJ2-5; 8 positions match TRBD1. This CDR3 has 14 residues. Germline V gives CDR1 SQVTM, CDR2 ANQGSEA. Germline trimming cut 6 bases from V and 5 bases from J; bases unmatched to any gene: 11. The CDR3 loop is CSVRTGSLHETQYF. DNA of the CDR3: TGCAGCGTAAGGACAGGGTCGCTCCATGAGACCCAGTACTTC.

The chain carries TRBV5-1 and TRBJ2-3; no definite D call. Germline lookup yields CDR1 SGHRS and CDR2 YFSETQ. Trimming stripped 0 bases from V and 0 bases from J, with 5 bases between. CDR3 size: 14 residues. CDR3 coding DNA: TGCGCCAGCAGCTTGGCCGACAGCACAGATACGCAGTATTTT. Protein product: CASSLADSTDTQYF.

The chain couples TRBV29-1 to TRBJ2-3; perhaps TRBD2 as D (5 bases). The germline V gene has CDR1 SQVTM and CDR2 ANQGSEA. Trimming cost V 7 bases and J 8 bases, with 10 bases left between them. The length of the CDR3 is 10 residues. In DNA, the CDR3 is TGCAGCGCGGAGGTCGGTACGCAGTATTTT. Residues: CSAEVGTQYF.

The chain links TRBV7-2 to TRBJ1-1; D is undetermined. CDR3 size: 14 residues. The germline V gene has CDR1 SGHTA and CDR2 FQGNSA. The germline V and J ends were trimmed by 1 base and 4 bases, with 10 bases remaining between them. CDR3 residues: CASSLGMGGTEAFF. CDR3 bases: TGTGCCAGCAGCTTAGGTATGGGCGGCACTGAAGCTTTCTTT.

J is TRBJ1-2 and V is TRBV7-9; tentatively, D is TRBD1 (6 bases). The V gene's germline CDR1 is SEHNR and CDR2 FQNEAQ (reference sequence). The V gene lost 1 base and the J gene lost 5 bases, with 8 bases spanning the gap. This CDR3 is built from 13 residues. The CDR3 DNA is TGTGCCAGCAGCTTAGTGGACAGATATGGCTACACCTTC. Translation: CASSLVDRYGYTF.

V and J are TRBV5-1 and TRBJ2-5, with TRBD2 identical over 10 bases. Losses at the gene ends were 6 bases for V and 3 bases for J; bases not matched to a gene: 8. The CDR3 contains 15 residues. CDR1 SGHRS and CDR2 YFSETQ come from the germline V gene. DNA for the CDR3: TGCGCCAGCACAACCAGCGGGAGGGCCGAAGAGACCCAGTACTTC. It codes for CASTTSGRAEETQYF.

This rearrangement joins TRBV5-1 to TRBJ2-1; weak D call: TRBD1 (6 bases). CDR1 and CDR2 from the germline V gene are SGHRS and YFSETQ. Trimming took 2 bases from V and 8 from J, leaving 17 bases between them. The CDR3 runs to 15 residues. CDR3 sequence: CASSLVDRQIDEQFF. CDR3 DNA sequence: TGCGCCAGCAGCTTAGTAGACAGGCAAATCGATGAGCAGTTCTTC.

J is TRBJ2-5 and V is TRBV11-2, with D possibly being TRBD1 (6 bases). The CDR3 runs to 14 residues. Germline V gene lookup returns CDR1 SGHAT and CDR2 FQNNGV. Trimming took off 5 bases at V and 11 bases at J, with 21 bases between the two ends. The CDR3 DNA reads as TGTGCCAGCAGCATTATCCGGGACAATGGGGAGCAGTACTTC. This translates into CASSIIRDNGEQYF.

V is TRBV4-3 and J is TRBJ2-5; D is undetermined. The DNA matches TRBJ2-7 better at its end, which makes the J call doubtful. This CDR3 contains 13 residues. Germline CDR1 is LGHNA and CDR2 is YSLEER. CDR3 in amino acids: CASSQAWDYEQYF. In nucleotides, the CDR3 is TGCGCCAGCAGCCAAGCTTGGGACTACGAGCAGTACTTC.

The V and J genes are TRBV4-1 and TRBJ2-7; D possibly matches TRBD1 or TRBD2 (6 bases each). There are 14 residues in the CDR3. CDR1 is MGHRA, CDR2 YSYEKL, per germline. V lost 1 base to trimming and J lost 4 bases, with 11 bases between them. CDR3 sequence: CASSQGRGRYEQYF. The DNA of the CDR3 is TGCGCCAGCAGCCAAGGAAGGGGGAGGTACGAGCAGTACTTC.

This clonotype turned up a few times. As DNA, the CDR3 is TGCAGTGCTAGGATACTAGCGGAAGTCTCCTACGAGCAGTACTTC. It specifies CSARILAEVSYEQYF. This chain joins TRBV20-1 and TRBJ2-4, with 8 bases aligning to TRBD2. The end of the DNA aligns better with TRBJ2-7, so the J call may be wrong. The CDR3 is made up of 15 amino acids. The germline CDR1 and CDR2 sequences are DFQATT and SNEGSKA (reference sequence).

This chain uses TRBV20-1 with TRBJ2-7; 10 bases map to TRBD1. Trimming at V came to 6 bases and at J to 8 bases, leaving 7 bases not matched to a gene. Germline V gives CDR1 DFQATT, CDR2 SNEGSKA (reference sequence). CDR3 length equals 12 residues. The CDR3 here is CSAFKTGGKQYF. For the CDR3, the DNA is TGCAGTGCCTTCAAGACAGGGGGCAAGCAGTACTTC.

V is TRBV7-9 and J is TRBJ2-7, with TRBD2 identical over 10 bases. Germline CDR1 is SEHNR and CDR2 is FQNEAQ (reference sequence). The V and J ends lost 4 bases and 6 bases, in that order; junction bases with no gene match: 15. CDR3 length: 17 residues. This CDR3 is CASSSPTRVAGGLEQYF. The CDR3, as DNA: TGTGCCAGCAGCTCACCCACCCGGGTAGCGGGAGGCCTCGAGCAGTACTTC.

This rearrangement joins TRBV9 to TRBJ2-2; 8 nucleotides align to TRBD1. The CDR3 spans 15 residues. The V and J ends lost 3 bases and 0 bases, in that order; junction bases with no gene match: 1. CDR1 and CDR2 from the germline V gene are SGDLS and YYNGEE. The CDR3 DNA reads TGTGCCAGCAGCGCGGGACAGGCGAACACCGGGGAGCTGTTTTTT. Protein sequence: CASSAGQANTGELFF.